This T cell receptor beta chain stems from a study of T cell responses to AZD1222 COVID-19 vaccine (dated by TCRdb to about 2021). Regarding the study in general: TCR sequencing was performed for roughly 250 trial participants, of whom around 200 were given two doses of AZD1222 and around 26 were given two doses of MenACWY control vaccine. Trial participants were enrolled into age subgroups of 18-55, 56-69 and 70-plus years, which contained about 150, 28 and 57 TCR-sequenced participants, respectively. General conclusions and limits of the study: Only five or six AZD1222 recipients were SARS-CoV-2 seropositive at baseline, limiting conclusions about previously exposed vaccinees. Vaccine-associated CD4 TCRs spanned the whole spike protein, with dominant responses in regions 160-218 and 743-854. The 56-69-year group was small, and its depth increase did not reach significance, likely because of low power. No day 14 peak-response samples were available, so repertoires were characterized only after the peak T cell response. After two AZD1222 doses, both the breadth and the depth of spike-specific TCRs were significantly higher than at day 0 and than in MenACWY recipients. Nearly half of unique spike-specific TCRs reportedly recognized epitopes outside regions mutated in the B.1.351 and B.1.1.7 variants. Participants were mostly white British and included more females than males, and it was suggested by the authors that clonal diversity may have been underestimated.

The CDR3 regions of human TCRbeta chains were subjected to immunosequencing. In the paper's pipeline: Repertoire TCRs were checked for matches against a reference library of SARS-CoV-2-specific TCRs that had been generated using the MIRA antigen-specificity platform. Breadth was defined as the fraction of unique TCRs that were SARS-CoV-2-associated. Depth was defined as the fraction of total T cells that were SARS-CoV-2-associated. Each spike-specific TCR was assigned to its reactive spike region and to a CD4 or CD8 class using the MIRA data. Log10-transformed breadth and depth values were compared by one-way ANOVA with Sidak's multiple comparisons tests. Held by TCRdb, this immuneACCESS table contains in-frame sequences only and omits some clones. Under half of the omission traces to an unresolved V gene where checked; the cause of the rest is unknown. The DNA was the basis for D and trimming; V, J and clone size are from that table. For this sample there are 120,000 to 150,000 clones; approximately 90% appear just once. Clones ranked in the top ten supply approximately 3% of the sample.

The CDR3, from cysteine to phenylalanine, totals 14 residues. The DNA shown is the 42-base CDR3, in frame from base 1. V and J are truncated by 11 bases and 6 bases respectively, leaving an intervening sequence of 19 bases. CDR1 MNHEY and CDR2 SVGAGI are derived from the germline V gene. What the time point label conveys for this sample: about 28 days (+/-7) after the second vaccine dose. AZD1222 recipients with second doses at about 4 weeks or about 12 weeks were pooled, because spike-specific TCR depth and breadth did not differ between schedules. Vaccinee samples were obtained from the UK trials COV001 and COV002, which included a single-blind randomized controlled phase 2/3 trial of AZD1222 (ChAdOx1 nCoV-19) in healthy adults. Trial participant PBMC samples were collected at day 0 and day 28 after the second dose for TCRbeta chain sequencing. Comments on this clone: This clone's antigen is unknown. Per-base qualities were not stored, and no clone one base away is much larger.

Rearrangement joined TRBV6-5 to TRBJ2-2; TRBD1 is perhaps the D gene, given 6 matching bases. Sequencing was performed on peripheral blood, taken 28 days after the second AZD1222 dose. This TCR was sampled from an adult who received the AZD1222 COVID-19 vaccine. The nucleotide sequence reads as follows: TGTGCCTCCGCTCTCAGGGGTACCCCCGGGGAGCTGTTTTTT. This is translated as CASALRGTPGELFF.